This T cell receptor beta chain was identified during a study of blood T cell repertoires in COVID-19 (TCRdb year 2020). Background on the whole study: Collaborator samples came from the United States, Italy and Spain and covered acute and convalescent phases of COVID-19. The material from the prospective study consisted of cDNA or gDNA derived from T cells, B-cell-depleted T cells, or PBMCs. Subjects who had been exposed to COVID-19, were actively infected with it, or had recovered from it provided the deeply sampled blood TCRbeta repertoires that made up the dataset. A freely available public database, intended as a resource for researchers studying the immune response to SARS-CoV-2, is where the repertoires were released. The samples were drawn from the first 160 participants of the ongoing ImmuneRACE study and from 1,254 subjects provided by 6 global collaborators. A de-identified subject ID, COVID-19 status, age in years and sex were almost always included in the sample metadata. HLA class I and class II types, where available, came from metadata supplied by the sample provider rather than from assay-based typing.

TCRbeta CDR3 regions were amplified from genomic DNA by means of the immunoSEQ Assay, a bias-controlled multiplex PCR. For the original study's pipeline: Nucleated cell counts per sample were estimated from amplification of reference gene primers within the assay. To quantify the absolute abundance of each unique TCRbeta CDR3 rearrangement, sequence reads were collapsed and filtered. Productive Simpson clonality was computed per sample as the square root of Simpson's diversity index over productive rearrangements. Entries here come from immuneACCESS through TCRdb and include only in-frame sequences with V and J called. Some clones fail to appear in such tables; in the studies checked, an unresolved V gene covers under half of the shortfall, and the cause of the remainder is unknown. V and J calls and clone size are those listed in that table; D and trimming were worked out from the DNA. In this sample the table shows about 220,000 clones, approximately 81% of which occur a single time. The ten most abundant clones make up approximately 5.1% of the sample.

What the study reported, not specific to this receptor: The quantity of clinical and demographic metadata differed by source and by participant and was supplied without curation.

A second Seattle source provided samples from volunteer blood donors who had recovered from COVID-19. Whole blood was collected in K2EDTA tubes by collaborating institutions according to the institutions' own protocols. For TCRbeta analysis, collaborator samples were shipped as frozen whole blood, as isolated PBMCs, or as DNA extracted from either sample type. As regards this clone: The target of this receptor is not known. Base qualities are not at hand, and no much larger clone is one base apart.

The sequence was obtained from a woman aged 55-70 years who had recovered from COVID-19. The sample was peripheral blood.

The CDR3 region has the sequence CAVSPGGEQYF. The nucleotide sequence is TGTGCCGTTTCCCCCGGGGGCGAGCAGTACTTC. The chain links TRBV10-3 with TRBJ2-7, with TRBD2 tentatively as D gene (6 bases match). The CDR3 sequence holds 11 residues, the cysteine and phenylalanine included. The DNA shown is the 33-base CDR3, in frame from base 1. Sequences ENHRY (CDR1) and SYGVKD (CDR2) are obtained from the germline V gene. The germline ends are 14 bases apart after V is trimmed by 11 bases and J by 6 bases.